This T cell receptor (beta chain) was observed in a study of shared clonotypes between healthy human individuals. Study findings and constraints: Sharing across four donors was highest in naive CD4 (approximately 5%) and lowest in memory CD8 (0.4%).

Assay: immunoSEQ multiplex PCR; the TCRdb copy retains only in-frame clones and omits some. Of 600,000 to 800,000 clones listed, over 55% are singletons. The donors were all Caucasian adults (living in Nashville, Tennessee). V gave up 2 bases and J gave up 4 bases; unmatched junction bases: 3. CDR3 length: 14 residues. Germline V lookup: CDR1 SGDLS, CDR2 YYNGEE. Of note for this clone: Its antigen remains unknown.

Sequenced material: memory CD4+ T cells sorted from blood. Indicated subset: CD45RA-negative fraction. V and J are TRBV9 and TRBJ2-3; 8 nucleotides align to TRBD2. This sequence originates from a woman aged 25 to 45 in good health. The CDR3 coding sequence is TGTGCCAGCAGCGTGACTAGCGACTCAGATACGCAGTATTTT. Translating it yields CASSVTSDSDTQYF.